This T cell receptor beta chain was identified in a study of blood T cell repertoires in COVID-19. Assay used: immunoSEQ multiplex PCR; TCRdb lists only in-frame clones, some missing. Of 110,000 or so clones in the sample, about 90% were seen once. Germline CDR1 reads MDHEN; CDR2 reads SYDVKM. The CDR3 loop spans 15 amino acids. Trimming took 2 bases from V and 1 from J, leaving 12 bases between them. This chain links TRBV28 with TRBJ2-7; D is unresolved. The clonotype comes from a woman between 50 and 59 years old with acute or convalescent COVID-19. Sequencing used peripheral blood. The CDR3 reads CASSLEFGESYEQYF. In DNA form, the CDR3 reads TGTGCCAGCAGTTTAGAGTTCGGAGAATCCTACGAGCAGTACTTC.